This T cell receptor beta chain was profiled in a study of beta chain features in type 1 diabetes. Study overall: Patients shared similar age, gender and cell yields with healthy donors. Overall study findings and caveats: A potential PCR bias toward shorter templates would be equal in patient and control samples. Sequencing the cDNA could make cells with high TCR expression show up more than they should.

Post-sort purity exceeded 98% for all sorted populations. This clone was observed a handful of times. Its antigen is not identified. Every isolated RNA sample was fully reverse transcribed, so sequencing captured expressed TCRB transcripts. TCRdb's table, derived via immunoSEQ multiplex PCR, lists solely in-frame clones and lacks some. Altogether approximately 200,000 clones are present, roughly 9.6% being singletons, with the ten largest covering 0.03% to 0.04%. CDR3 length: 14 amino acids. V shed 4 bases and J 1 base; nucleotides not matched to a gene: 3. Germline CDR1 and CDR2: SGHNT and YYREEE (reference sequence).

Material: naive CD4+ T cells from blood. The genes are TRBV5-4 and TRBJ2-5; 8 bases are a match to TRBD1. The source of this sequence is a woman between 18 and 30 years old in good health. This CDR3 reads CASSADRAQETQYF. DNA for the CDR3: TGTGCCAGCAGCGCGGACAGGGCCCAAGAGACCCAGTACTTC.